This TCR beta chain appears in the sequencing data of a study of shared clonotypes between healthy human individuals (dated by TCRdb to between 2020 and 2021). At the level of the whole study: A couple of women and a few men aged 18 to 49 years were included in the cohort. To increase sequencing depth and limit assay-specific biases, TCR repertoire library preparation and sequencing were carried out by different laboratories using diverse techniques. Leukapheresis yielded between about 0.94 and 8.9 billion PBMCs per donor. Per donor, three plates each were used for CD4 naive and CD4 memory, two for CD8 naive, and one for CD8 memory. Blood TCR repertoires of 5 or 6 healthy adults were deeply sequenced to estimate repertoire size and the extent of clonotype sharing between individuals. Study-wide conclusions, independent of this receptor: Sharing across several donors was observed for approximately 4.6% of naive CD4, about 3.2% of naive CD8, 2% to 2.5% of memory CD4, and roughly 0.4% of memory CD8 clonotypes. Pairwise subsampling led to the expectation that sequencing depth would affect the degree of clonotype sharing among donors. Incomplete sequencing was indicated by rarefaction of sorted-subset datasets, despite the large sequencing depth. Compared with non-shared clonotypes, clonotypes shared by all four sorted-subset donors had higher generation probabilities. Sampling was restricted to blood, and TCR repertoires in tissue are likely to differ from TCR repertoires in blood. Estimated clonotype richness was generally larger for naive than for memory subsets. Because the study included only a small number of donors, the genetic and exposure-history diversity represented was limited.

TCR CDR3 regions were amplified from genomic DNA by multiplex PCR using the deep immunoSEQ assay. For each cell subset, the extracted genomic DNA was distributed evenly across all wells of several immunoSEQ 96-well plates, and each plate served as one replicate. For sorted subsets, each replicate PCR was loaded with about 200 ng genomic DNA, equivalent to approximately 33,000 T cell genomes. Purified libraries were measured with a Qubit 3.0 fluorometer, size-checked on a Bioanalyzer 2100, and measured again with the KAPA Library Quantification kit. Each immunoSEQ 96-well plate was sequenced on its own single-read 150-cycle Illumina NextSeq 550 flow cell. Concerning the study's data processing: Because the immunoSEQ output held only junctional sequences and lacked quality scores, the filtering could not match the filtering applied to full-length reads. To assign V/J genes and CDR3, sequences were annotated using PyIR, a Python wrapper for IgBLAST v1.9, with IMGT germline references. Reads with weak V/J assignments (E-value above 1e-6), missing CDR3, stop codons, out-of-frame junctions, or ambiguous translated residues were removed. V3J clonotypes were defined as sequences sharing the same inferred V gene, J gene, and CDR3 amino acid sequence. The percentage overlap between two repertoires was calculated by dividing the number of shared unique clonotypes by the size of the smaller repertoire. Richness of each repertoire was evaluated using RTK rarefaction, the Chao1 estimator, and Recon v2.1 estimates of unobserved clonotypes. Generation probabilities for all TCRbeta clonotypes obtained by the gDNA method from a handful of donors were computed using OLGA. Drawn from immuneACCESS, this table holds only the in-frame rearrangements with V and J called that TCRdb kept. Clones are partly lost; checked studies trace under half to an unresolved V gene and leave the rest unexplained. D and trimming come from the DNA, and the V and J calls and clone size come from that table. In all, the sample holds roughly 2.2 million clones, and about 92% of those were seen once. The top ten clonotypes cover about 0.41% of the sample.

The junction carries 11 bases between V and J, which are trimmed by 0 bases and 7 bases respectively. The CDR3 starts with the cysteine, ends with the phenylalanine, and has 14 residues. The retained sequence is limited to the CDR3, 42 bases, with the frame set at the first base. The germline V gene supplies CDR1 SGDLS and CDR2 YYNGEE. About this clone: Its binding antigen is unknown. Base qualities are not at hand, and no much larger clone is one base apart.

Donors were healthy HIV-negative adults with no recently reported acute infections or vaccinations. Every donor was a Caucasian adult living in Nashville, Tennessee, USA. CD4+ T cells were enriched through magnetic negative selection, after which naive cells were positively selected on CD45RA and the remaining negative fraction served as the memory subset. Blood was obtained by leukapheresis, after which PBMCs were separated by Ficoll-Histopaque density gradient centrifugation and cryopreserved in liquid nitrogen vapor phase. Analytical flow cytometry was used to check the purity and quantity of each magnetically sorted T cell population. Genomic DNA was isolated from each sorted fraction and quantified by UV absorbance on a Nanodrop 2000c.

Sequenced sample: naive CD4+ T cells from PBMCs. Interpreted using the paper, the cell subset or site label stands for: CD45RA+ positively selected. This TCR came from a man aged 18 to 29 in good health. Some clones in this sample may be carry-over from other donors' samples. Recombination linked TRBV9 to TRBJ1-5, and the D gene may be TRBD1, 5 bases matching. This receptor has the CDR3 CASSVEGGTQPQHF. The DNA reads TGTGCCAGCAGCGTAGAGGGAGGGACCCAGCCCCAGCATTTT.